A selection of T cell receptor beta chains follows, all from one sample in a study of cytomegalovirus exposure and HLA in healthy donors. Sequencing was performed with immunoSEQ multiplex PCR; in TCRdb, only in-frame clones are kept and a portion is missing. This sample yields fewer than 90,000 clones, of which over 60% are seen a single time; nearly 6% belongs to the top ten. The specimen sequenced was PBMCs. The source is a female donor in good health and CMV-seronegative. The CDR3 runs from the conserved cysteine through the conserved F or W. Each record gives: clone size, V gene, J gene, D gene, CDR3 protein, CDR3 DNA. D genes are given only for firm matches. Expanded clones get a size class; other rows say once, few or many, or leave the size out.

abundance: -; v_gene: TRBV5-1; j_gene: TRBJ2-7; d_gene: -; CDR3aa: CASGPQGTEQYF; CDR3nt: TGCGCCAGTGGACCCCAGGGCACCGAGCAGTACTTC
abundance: -; v_gene: TRBV2; j_gene: TRBJ1-4; d_gene: TRBD1; CDR3aa: CASSDRDNEKLFF; CDR3nt: TGTGCCAGCTCGGACAGGGATAATGAAAAACTGTTTTTT
abundance: -; v_gene: TRBV5-1; j_gene: TRBJ1-1; d_gene: -; CDR3aa: CASSLVGSGTEAFF; CDR3nt: TGCGCCAGCAGCTTGGTGGGGAGCGGTACTGAAGCTTTCTTT
abundance: -; v_gene: TRBV9; j_gene: TRBJ2-2; d_gene: -; CDR3aa: CASSPEVGELFF; CDR3nt: TGTGCCAGCAGCCCAGAGGTCGGGGAGCTGTTTTTT
abundance: -; v_gene: TRBV5-4; j_gene: TRBJ1-2; d_gene: -; CDR3aa: CASSSDVANYGYTF; CDR3nt: TGTGCCAGCAGCTCCGATGTAGCTAACTATGGCTACACCTTC
abundance: -; v_gene: TRBV11-1; j_gene: TRBJ2-5; d_gene: TRBD1; CDR3aa: CASTADRAGETQYF; CDR3nt: TGTGCCAGTACAGCCGACAGGGCAGGGGAGACCCAGTACTTC
abundance: -; v_gene: TRBV4-3; j_gene: TRBJ2-1; d_gene: TRBD2; CDR3aa: CASSQAPSGSNNEQFF; CDR3nt: TGCGCCAGCAGCCAGGCCCCTAGCGGGAGTAACAATGAGCAGTTCTTC
abundance: -; v_gene: TRBV29-1; j_gene: TRBJ2-5; d_gene: -; CDR3aa: CSVEDGSYQETQYF; CDR3nt: TGCAGCGTTGAAGATGGGAGTTACCAAGAGACCCAGTACTTC
abundance: few; v_gene: TRBV25-1; j_gene: TRBJ1-3; d_gene: -; CDR3aa: CASSEMGAGTTIYF; CDR3nt: TGTGCCAGCAGTGAAATGGGGGCTGGAACCACCATATATTTT
abundance: once; v_gene: TRBV5-1; j_gene: TRBJ1-1; d_gene: TRBD1; CDR3aa: CASSEGQPNTEAFF; CDR3nt: TGCGCCAGCAGCGAGGGACAGCCTAACACTGAAGCTTTCTTT
abundance: -; v_gene: TRBV15; j_gene: TRBJ1-2; d_gene: TRBD1; CDR3aa: CATSSGTGGNYGYTF; CDR3nt: TGTGCCACCAGCAGTGGGACAGGGGGAAACTATGGCTACACCTTC
abundance: -; v_gene: TRBV10-3; j_gene: TRBJ2-7; d_gene: TRBD1; CDR3aa: CAISATGGYEQYF; CDR3nt: TGTGCCATCAGTGCGACAGGGGGGTACGAGCAGTACTTC
abundance: few; v_gene: TRBV4-3; j_gene: TRBJ1-3; d_gene: -; CDR3aa: CASSRSVAEGGNTIYF; CDR3nt: TGCGCCAGCAGCCGGTCGGTCGCAGAGGGCGGAAACACCATATATTTT
abundance: -; v_gene: TRBV5-1; j_gene: TRBJ2-1; d_gene: -; CDR3aa: CASSLAAGSYNEQFF; CDR3nt: TGCGCCAGCTCCCTGGCCGCGGGCTCCTACAATGAGCAGTTCTTC
abundance: -; v_gene: TRBV5-1; j_gene: TRBJ2-5; d_gene: -; CDR3aa: CASSSGGGAETQYF; CDR3nt: TGCGCCAGCAGCTCAGGAGGGGGGGCGGAGACCCAGTACTTC
abundance: -; v_gene: TRBV25-1; j_gene: TRBJ2-5; d_gene: TRBD2; CDR3aa: CASSEWGGKETQYF; CDR3nt: TGTGCCAGCAGTGAATGGGGGGGGAAAGAGACCCAGTACTTC
abundance: -; v_gene: TRBV7-9; j_gene: TRBJ2-1; d_gene: TRBD2; CDR3aa: CASSKGLPSYNEQFF; CDR3nt: TGTGCCAGCAGCAAGGGACTACCCTCCTACAATGAGCAGTTCTTC
abundance: -; v_gene: TRBV6-1; j_gene: TRBJ2-3; d_gene: -; CDR3aa: CASIADTQYF; CDR3nt: TGTGCCAGCATAGCAGATACGCAGTATTTT
abundance: -; v_gene: TRBV6-5; j_gene: TRBJ2-7; d_gene: TRBD1; CDR3aa: CASGNKGAGSGEQYF; CDR3nt: TGTGCCAGCGGTAATAAGGGGGCTGGTTCGGGGGAGCAGTACTTC
abundance: -; v_gene: TRBV5-1; j_gene: TRBJ2-3; d_gene: -; CDR3aa: CASSTGLETDTQYF; CDR3nt: TGCGCCAGCAGCACCGGTTTGGAGACAGATACGCAGTATTTT
abundance: -; v_gene: TRBV7-3; j_gene: TRBJ2-5; d_gene: TRBD2; CDR3aa: CASSYNGGALETQYF; CDR3nt: TGTGCCAGCAGCTACAACGGGGGGGCCCTGGAGACCCAGTACTTC
abundance: -; v_gene: TRBV11-2; j_gene: TRBJ2-3; d_gene: -; CDR3aa: CASSLGTADTQYF; CDR3nt: TGTGCCAGCAGCTTAGGGACAGCAGATACGCAGTATTTT